The 20 T cell receptor beta chains listed next were all sequenced from one sample in a study of untreated major depressive disorder. Sequencing was performed with immunoSEQ multiplex PCR; in TCRdb, only in-frame clones are kept and a portion is missing. The data hold approximately 20,000 clones, with about 89% observed a single time. Material: CD4+ T cells from PBMCs. The receptors come from a woman aged 25 to 45 in good health.

A single count supports this clone. The J gene is TRBJ2-7, the V gene TRBV28; TRBD1 agrees at 8 bases. The CDR3 is 14 amino acids. Germline CDR1 MDHEN, CDR2 SYDVKM. The junction had 13 bases not matched to a gene; V was cut back by 8 bases and J by 7 bases. CDR3 in amino acids: CASVSGTGFGEQYF. The DNA of the CDR3 is TGTGCCAGCGTCTCCGGGACAGGTTTCGGGGAGCAGTACTTC.

The V and J genes are TRBV7-2 and TRBJ1-5; no clear D. The CDR3 is 14 residues long. The V and J ends lost 2 bases and 6 bases respectively, with 11 bases between them. Germline V gene data show CDR1 as SGHTA and CDR2 as FQGNSA. CDR3 protein: CASSLWSPGQPQHF. The CDR3 region has the DNA TGTGCCAGCAGCTTATGGTCCCCGGGTCAGCCCCAGCATTTT. Full variable domain (missing parts from reference TRBV7-2 and TRBJ1-5): GAGVSQSPSNKVTEKGKDVELRCDPISGHTALYWYRQSLGQGLEFLIYFQGNSAPDKSGLPSDRFSAERTGGSVSTLTIQRTQQEDSAVYLCASSLWSPGQPQHFGDGTRLSIL.

DNA of the CDR3: TGTGCCAGCAGCTTAGAACAGGGGGCACGAACCGGGGAGCTGTTTTTT. This sequence encodes CASSLEQGARTGELFF. The chain carries TRBV7-2 and TRBJ2-2; TRBD1 matches 9 bases. The V and J ends lost 1 base and 5 bases, in that order; junction bases with no gene match: 5. Germline V CDR1 and CDR2: SGHTA, FQGNSA. The CDR3 length is 16 residues.

The sample holds a few counts of this clone. The V call is TRBV30, the J call TRBJ1-2; weak D call: TRBD1 (6 bases). Germline CDR1 is GTSNPN and CDR2 is SVGIG (reference sequence). The V gene lost 5 bases and the J gene lost 8 bases, with 15 bases spanning the gap. The CDR3 sequence is 12 residues long. The CDR3: CAWARQDGGYTF. The DNA of the CDR3 is TGTGCCTGGGCTCGACAGGATGGGGGCTACACCTTC.

The chain is built from TRBV30 and TRBJ2-5, with 7 bases that match TRBD2. V lost 3 bases and J lost 10; bases outside the gene matches: 14. Germline assignment: CDR1 GTSNPN and CDR2 SVGIG (reference sequence). This CDR3 has 14 amino acids. DNA for the CDR3: TGTGCCTGGAGCGCTACTAGCGCTCGGTCGGACCAGTACTTC. This codes for CAWSATSARSDQYF.

This chain connects TRBV9 to TRBJ2-3, with D tentatively TRBD2 (5 bases). Trimming removed 4 bases from V and 2 bases from J, with 11 bases in between. In germline, CDR1 is SGDLS, CDR2 YYNGEE. CDR3 length equals 14 residues. The CDR3 region has the DNA TGTGCCAGCAGCTCTGGACTCCACACAGATACGCAGTATTTT. It is translated as CASSSGLHTDTQYF.

The chain carries TRBV27 and TRBJ1-2; a weak D match, TRBD1 (5 bases). From germline, CDR1 is MNHEY and CDR2 SMNVEV (reference sequence). This CDR3 contains 16 residues. Trimming removed 2 bases from V and 5 bases from J, with 18 bases in between. CDR3 region: CASSLMGGDPTYGYTF. The DNA of the CDR3 is TGTGCCAGCAGTTTAATGGGAGGGGACCCCACTTATGGCTACACCTTC.

The chain links TRBV7-9 to TRBJ1-1; TRBD1 matches 7 bases. Germline values: CDR1 SEHNR, CDR2 FQNEAQ (reference sequence). CDR3 size: 15 residues. V lost 1 base, J lost 3 bases, and 5 bases stayed unmatched. The CDR3 spells CASSLVGQVDTEAFF. The DNA for the CDR3 is TGTGCCAGCAGCTTAGTTGGACAGGTAGACACTGAAGCTTTCTTT.

As DNA, the CDR3 is TGCGCCAGCAGCCCGGGTGAGGCGGGGAAAGACCTCAATGAGCAGTTCTTC. It specifies CASSPGEAGKDLNEQFF. This rearrangement joins TRBV5-1 to TRBJ2-1; tentatively, D is TRBD2 (6 bases). Germline-derived CDR1 and CDR2 are SGHRS and YFSETQ. Trimming removed 4 bases from V and 6 bases from J, with 23 bases in between. This CDR3 is 17 amino acids long.

The V and J genes are TRBV27 and TRBJ1-6, with 8 bases aligning to TRBD1. The CDR3 runs to 15 residues. The germline V gene has CDR1 MNHEY and CDR2 SMNVEV (reference sequence). V lost 3 bases to trimming and J lost 9 bases; unmatched junction nucleotides: 7. CDR3: CASSFLGTGVSPLHF. The CDR3 DNA sequence: TGTGCCAGCAGTTTCCTCGGGACAGGAGTTTCACCCCTCCACTTT.

This clone came up once. CDR3 sequence reads: CASSSLPTPGTDYGYTF. CDR3 DNA: TGCGCCAGCAGCTCGTTACCTACACCCGGGACAGACTATGGCTACACCTTC. The chain employs TRBV5-1 and TRBJ1-2; the match to TRBD1 covers 7 bases. V lost 3 bases, J lost 3 bases, and 14 bases stayed unmatched. The CDR3 consists of 17 residues. The V gene's germline CDR1 is SGHRS and CDR2 YFSETQ.

This chain joins TRBV28 and TRBJ2-7, with 8 bases matching TRBD1. The germline V gene has CDR1 MDHEN and CDR2 SYDVKM. With V trimmed by 5 bases and J by 2 bases, 8 bases remained unmatched. The CDR3 runs 15 residues. The CDR3 loop is CASSNPGQVAYEQYF. In nucleotides, the CDR3 is TGTGCCAGCAGTAACCCGGGACAGGTCGCCTACGAGCAGTACTTC.

The V gene is TRBV6-5, the J gene TRBJ2-1; 12 nucleotides align to TRBD2. This CDR3 contains 15 residues. In germline, CDR1 is MNHEY, CDR2 SVGAGI. With V trimmed by 7 bases and J by 3 bases, 4 bases remained unmatched. The CDR3 here is CASNQLAGGYNEQFF. CDR3 bases: TGTGCCAGCAACCAACTAGCGGGGGGCTACAATGAGCAGTTCTTC.

The chain joins TRBV7-6 to TRBJ2-7; no definite D call. This CDR3 has 14 residues. Trimming took 2 bases from V and 3 from J, leaving 11 bases between them. Looked up from germline, CDR1 is SGHVS and CDR2 is FNYEAQ. The CDR3 coding sequence is TGTGCCAGCAGCTTAATCGGCGAAAACTACGAGCAGTACTTC. It is translated as CASSLIGENYEQYF.

The chain carries TRBV11-3 and TRBJ2-3, with 7 bases that match TRBD1. V lost 4 bases and J lost 10; bases outside the gene matches: 8. The CDR3 loop spans 13 amino acids. CDR1 and CDR2 (germline): SGHNT, YENEEA. The DNA for the CDR3 is TGTGCCAGCAGCTACGGCGGACAGGCCGCGCAGTATTTT. Protein product: CASSYGGQAAQYF.

The V call is TRBV19, the J call TRBJ1-1; no clear D. Germline-derived CDR1 and CDR2 are LNHDA and SQIVND (reference sequence). V lost 3 bases to trimming and J lost 4 bases, with 12 bases between them. The CDR3 is 14 amino acids. CDR3 region: CASSIPGKGTEAFF. In nucleotides, the CDR3 is TGTGCCAGTAGTATCCCGGGGAAGGGCACTGAAGCTTTCTTT.

This chain links TRBV2 with TRBJ1-2; TRBD1 matches at 7 bases. The germline V gene has CDR1 SNHLY and CDR2 FYNNEI. The length of the CDR3 is 13 residues. The V segment lost 6 bases and the J segment 5 bases; nucleotides outside the gene matches: 6. The CDR3 nucleotides read TGTGCCAGCAGCCCTGACAGGGTTTATGGCTACACCTTC. Protein sequence: CASSPDRVYGYTF.

The genes are TRBV28 and TRBJ1-5; 7 bases are a match to TRBD1. This CDR3 comprises 15 residues. From germline, CDR1 is MDHEN and CDR2 SYDVKM. V lost 6 bases to trimming and J lost 2 bases; unmatched junction nucleotides: 7. The chain's CDR3 is CASRQGLGRNQPQHF. DNA for the CDR3: TGTGCCAGCAGACAGGGGCTGGGGCGCAATCAGCCCCAGCATTTT.

The V gene is TRBV18, the J gene TRBJ1-3; D gene unclear. The V and J ends lost 5 bases and 2 bases respectively, with 16 bases between them. CDR1 and CDR2 from the germline V gene are KGHSH and LQKENI. CDR3 length: 16 amino acids. CDR3 DNA sequence: TGTGCCAGCTCAGTATTCGCAGCTGTAACTGGAAACACCATATATTTT. It encodes CASSVFAAVTGNTIYF.

This chain joins TRBV19 and TRBJ1-6, with TRBD1 as a possible D gene (5 bases). V lost 5 bases and J lost 6, with 17 bases in between. CDR1 LNHDA and CDR2 SQIVND come from the germline V gene (reference sequence). The CDR3 runs to 16 residues. CDR3 region: CASSPLHQGANSPLHF. The CDR3 DNA follows: TGTGCCAGTAGTCCACTCCACCAGGGAGCTAATTCACCCCTCCACTTT.